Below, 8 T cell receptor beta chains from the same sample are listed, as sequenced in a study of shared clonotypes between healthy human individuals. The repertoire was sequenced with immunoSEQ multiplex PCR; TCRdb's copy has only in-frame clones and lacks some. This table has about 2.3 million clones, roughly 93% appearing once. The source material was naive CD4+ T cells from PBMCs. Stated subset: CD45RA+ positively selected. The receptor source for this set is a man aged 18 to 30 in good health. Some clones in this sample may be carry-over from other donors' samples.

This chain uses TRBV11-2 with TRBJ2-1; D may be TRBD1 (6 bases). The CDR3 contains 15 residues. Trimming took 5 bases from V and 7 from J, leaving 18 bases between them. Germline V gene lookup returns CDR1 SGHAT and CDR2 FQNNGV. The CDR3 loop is CASSPITGSGNEQFF. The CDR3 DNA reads TGTGCCAGCAGCCCGATTACAGGGTCAGGGAATGAGCAGTTCTTC.

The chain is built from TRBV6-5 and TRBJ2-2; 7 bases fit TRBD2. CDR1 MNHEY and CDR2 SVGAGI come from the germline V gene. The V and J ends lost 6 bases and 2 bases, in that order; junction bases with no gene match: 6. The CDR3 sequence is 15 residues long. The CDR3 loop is CASSRDYDNTGELFF. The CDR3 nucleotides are TGTGCCAGCAGCCGGGACTACGACAACACCGGGGAGCTGTTTTTT.

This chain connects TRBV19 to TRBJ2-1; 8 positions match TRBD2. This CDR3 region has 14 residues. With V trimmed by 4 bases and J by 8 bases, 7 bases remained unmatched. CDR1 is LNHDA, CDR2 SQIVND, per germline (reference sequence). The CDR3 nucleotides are TGTGCCAGTAGTACCACCGGGACTAGTTATGAGCAGTTCTTC. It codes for CASSTTGTSYEQFF.

The CDR3 DNA reads TGCGCCAGCAGTCCCCCCGGGGCAGAGCAGTTCGAGCAGTACTTC. This codes for CASSPPGAEQFEQYF. The chain recombines TRBV5-1 with TRBJ2-7, with D possibly called TRBD1 or TRBD2 (5 bases each). Deletions cut 5 bases from V and 6 bases from J, with 21 bases between. Germline lookup yields CDR1 SGHRS and CDR2 YFSETQ. The CDR3 runs to 15 residues.

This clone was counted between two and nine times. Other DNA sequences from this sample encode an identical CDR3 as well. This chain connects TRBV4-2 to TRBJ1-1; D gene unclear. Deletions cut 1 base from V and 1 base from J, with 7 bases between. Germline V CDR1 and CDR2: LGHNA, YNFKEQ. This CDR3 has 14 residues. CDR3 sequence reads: CASSQGGSNTEAFF. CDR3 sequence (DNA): TGTGCCAGCAGCCAAGGCGGCTCGAACACTGAAGCTTTCTTT.

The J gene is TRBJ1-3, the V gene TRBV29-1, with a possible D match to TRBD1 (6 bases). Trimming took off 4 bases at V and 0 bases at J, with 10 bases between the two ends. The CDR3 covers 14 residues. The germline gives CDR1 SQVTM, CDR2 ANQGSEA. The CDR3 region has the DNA TGCAGCGTTGGGCAGGGGATCTCTGGAAACACCATATATTTT. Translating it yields CSVGQGISGNTIYF.

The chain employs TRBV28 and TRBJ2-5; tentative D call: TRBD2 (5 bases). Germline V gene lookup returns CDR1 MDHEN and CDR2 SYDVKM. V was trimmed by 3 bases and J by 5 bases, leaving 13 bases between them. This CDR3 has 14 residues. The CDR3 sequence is CASSFNEGMETQYF. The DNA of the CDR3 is TGTGCCAGCAGTTTCAACGAGGGCATGGAGACCCAGTACTTC.

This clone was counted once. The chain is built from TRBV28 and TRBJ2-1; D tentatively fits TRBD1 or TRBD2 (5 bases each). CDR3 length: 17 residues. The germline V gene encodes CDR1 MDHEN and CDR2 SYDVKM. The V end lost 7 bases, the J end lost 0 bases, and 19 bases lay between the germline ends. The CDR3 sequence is CASTSSRWGSSYNEQFF. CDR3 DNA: TGTGCCAGCACATCCTCGCGGTGGGGGAGCTCCTACAATGAGCAGTTCTTC.